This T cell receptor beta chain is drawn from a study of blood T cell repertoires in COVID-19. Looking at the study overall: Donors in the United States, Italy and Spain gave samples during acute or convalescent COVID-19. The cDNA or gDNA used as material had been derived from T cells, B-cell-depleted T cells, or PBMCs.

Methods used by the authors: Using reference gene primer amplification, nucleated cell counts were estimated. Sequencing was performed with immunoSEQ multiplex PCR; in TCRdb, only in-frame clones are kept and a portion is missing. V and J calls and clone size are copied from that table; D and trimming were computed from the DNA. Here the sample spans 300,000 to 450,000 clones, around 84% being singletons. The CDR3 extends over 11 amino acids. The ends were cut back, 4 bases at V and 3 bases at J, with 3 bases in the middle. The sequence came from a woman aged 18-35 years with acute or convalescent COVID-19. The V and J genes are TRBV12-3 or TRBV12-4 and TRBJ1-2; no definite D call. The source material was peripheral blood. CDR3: CASSYYYGYTF. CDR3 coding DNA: TGTGCCAGCAGTTACTACTATGGCTACACCTTC.